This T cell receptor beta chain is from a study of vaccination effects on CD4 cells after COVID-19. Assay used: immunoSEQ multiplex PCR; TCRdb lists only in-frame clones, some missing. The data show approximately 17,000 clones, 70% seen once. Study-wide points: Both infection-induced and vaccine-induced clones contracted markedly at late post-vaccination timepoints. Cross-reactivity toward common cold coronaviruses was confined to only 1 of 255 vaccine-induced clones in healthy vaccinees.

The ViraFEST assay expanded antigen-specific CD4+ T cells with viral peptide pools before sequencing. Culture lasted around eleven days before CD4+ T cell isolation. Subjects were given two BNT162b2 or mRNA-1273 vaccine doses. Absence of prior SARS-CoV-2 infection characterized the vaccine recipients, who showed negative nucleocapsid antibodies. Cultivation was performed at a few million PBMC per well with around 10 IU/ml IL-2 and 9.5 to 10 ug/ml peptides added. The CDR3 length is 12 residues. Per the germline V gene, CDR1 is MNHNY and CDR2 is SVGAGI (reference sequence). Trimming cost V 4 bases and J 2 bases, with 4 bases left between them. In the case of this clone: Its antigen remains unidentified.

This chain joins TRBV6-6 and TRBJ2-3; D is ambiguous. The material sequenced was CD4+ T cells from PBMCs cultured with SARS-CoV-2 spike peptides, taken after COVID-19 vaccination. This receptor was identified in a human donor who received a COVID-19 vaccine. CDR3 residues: CASSSYTDTQYF. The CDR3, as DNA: TGTGCCAGCAGTTCATACACAGATACGCAGTATTTT.